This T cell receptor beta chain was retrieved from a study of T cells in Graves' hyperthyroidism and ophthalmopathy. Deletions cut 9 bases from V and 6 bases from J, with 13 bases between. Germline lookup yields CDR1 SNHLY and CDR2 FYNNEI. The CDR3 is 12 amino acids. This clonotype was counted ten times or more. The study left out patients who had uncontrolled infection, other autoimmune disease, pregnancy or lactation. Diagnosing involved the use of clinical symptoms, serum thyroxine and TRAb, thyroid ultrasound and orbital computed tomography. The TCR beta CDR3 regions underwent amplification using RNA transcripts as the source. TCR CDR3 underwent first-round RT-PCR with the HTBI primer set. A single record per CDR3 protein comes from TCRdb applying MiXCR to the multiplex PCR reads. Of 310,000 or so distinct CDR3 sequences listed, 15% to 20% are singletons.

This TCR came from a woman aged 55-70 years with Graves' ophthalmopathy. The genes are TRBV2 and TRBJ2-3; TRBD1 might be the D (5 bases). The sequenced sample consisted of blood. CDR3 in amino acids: CARDSRSDTQYF. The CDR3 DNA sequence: TGTGCCAGAGACAGTCGGTCGGATACGCAGTATTTT. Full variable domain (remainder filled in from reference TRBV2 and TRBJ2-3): EPEVTQTPSHQVTQMGQEVILRCVPISNHLYFYWYRQILGQKVEFLVSFYNNEISEKSEIFDDQFSVERPDGSNFTLKIRSTKLEDSAMYFCARDSRSDTQYFGPGTRLTVL.